This T cell receptor beta chain was captured in a study of blood T cell repertoires in COVID-19 (dated by TCRdb to the early 2020s). Background on the whole study: Samples covering the acute and convalescent phases of COVID-19 were provided by collaborators in the United States, Italy and Spain. Where HLA class I and class II types were available, the types were taken from metadata supplied by the sample provider, not from assay-based typing. The samples were drawn from the first 160 participants of the ongoing ImmuneRACE study and from 950 to 1,500 subjects provided by 6 global collaborators. Deeply sampled blood TCRbeta repertoires from subjects exposed to, actively infected with, or recovered from COVID-19 were included in the dataset. The repertoires were made available in a free public database intended to serve as a resource for research on the immune response to SARS-CoV-2. The prospective study material was composed of cDNA or gDNA derived from T cells, B-cell-depleted T cells, or PBMCs. A de-identified subject ID, COVID-19 status, age in years and sex were almost always included in the sample metadata.

At one collaborating source in Seattle, patients were enrolled during active infection and were followed longitudinally through the course of disease. Each collaborating institution followed its own protocols to collect whole blood in K2EDTA tubes. For TCRbeta analysis, collaborator samples were shipped as frozen whole blood, as isolated PBMCs, or as DNA extracted from either sample type. The research as a whole found: The quantity of clinical and demographic metadata differed by source and by participant and was supplied without curation.

With regard to this clone: Its antigen is still unknown. Per-nucleotide qualities are absent, and no much larger clonotype sits a single base away.

The germline V gene encodes CDR1 SQVTM and CDR2 ANQGSEA. V is pared back by 0 bases and J by 5 bases, with 5 bases lying between the germline termini. The CDR3 measures 11 amino acids from cysteine to phenylalanine. Kept here is only the CDR3 DNA, which spans 33 bases and is read in frame from base 1. TCRbeta CDR3 regions were amplified from genomic DNA using the immunoSEQ Assay, a bias-controlled multiplex PCR. In the source study's methods: Within the assay, amplification of reference gene primers was used to estimate how many nucleated cells each sample contained. Sequence reads were collapsed and filtered to measure the absolute abundance of every unique TCRbeta CDR3 rearrangement. Productive Simpson clonality was computed per sample as the square root of Simpson's diversity index over productive rearrangements. In its TCRdb copy, this immuneACCESS table keeps in-frame sequences only and misses some clones. Where compared with another copy, unresolved V genes explain less than half of these, and the others have no known cause. V and J calls and clone size follow that table, whereas D and trimming were derived from the DNA. The sample contains under 85,000 clones, approximately 80% of them found a single time. The ten largest clones take up 6.5% to 7.5% of the sample.

The sequence derives from a man aged 25-45 years with COVID-19, enrolled during active disease. Material for sequencing was peripheral blood. The V and J genes are TRBV29-1 and TRBJ2-7, with the D gene too uncertain to name. The nucleotides read TGCAGCGTTGAAGATATCCACGAGCAGTACTTC. It translates as CSVEDIHEQYF.